Listed here are 28 T cell receptor beta chains from one sample, sequenced in a study of response to subunit inactivated influenza vaccine. TCRdb ran MiXCR on the RT-PCR reads and lists one entry per CDR3 protein. This table has approximately 170,000 distinct CDR3 sequences, 10% to 15% appearing once. The same data also contributed to another study, on T cells expressing NK-cell markers. In that study: Beta-chain TCR cDNA was generated via 5'RACE template switching with UMIs.

Here the sequenced sample was CD8+ T cells sorted from PBMCs, taken about 11 days after vaccination. These receptors were collected from a man over 45 who received an inactivated influenza vaccine.

The chain uses TRBV20-1 and TRBJ1-1; no clear D gene. Germline CDR1 DFQATT, CDR2 SNEGSKA (reference sequence). This CDR3 is built from 14 residues. V was trimmed by 5 bases and J by 0 bases, leaving 13 bases between them. Here the CDR3 DNA reads TGCAGTGCTCCCCTGACAAGTATGAACACTGAAGCTTTCTTT. Amino acids: CSAPLTSMNTEAFF.

The gene calls are TRBV3-1 and TRBJ2-1; D remains unclear. The CDR3 has 16 residues. The V end lost 4 bases, the J end lost 5 bases, and 18 bases lay between the germline ends. CDR1 and CDR2 (germline): LGHDT, YNNKEL (reference sequence). CDR3 amino acids: CASSLPPPGSNNEQFF. In DNA, the CDR3 is TGTGCCAGCAGCCTCCCCCCGCCCGGTAGTAACAATGAGCAGTTCTTC.

The chain recombines TRBV7-9 with TRBJ1-1; perhaps TRBD1 as D (6 bases). Trimming stripped 5 bases from V and 14 bases from J, with 21 bases between. The germline V gene has CDR1 SEHNR and CDR2 FQNEAQ (reference sequence). The CDR3 is 13 residues long. The CDR3 spells CASSRGGTEAIFF. CDR3 bases: TGTGCCAGCAGCCGAGGGGGGACTGAAGCAATATTCTTT.

This clonotype was seen at least ten times. The V call is TRBV10-3, the J call TRBJ2-5; D possibly matches TRBD1 or TRBD2 (5 bases each). The V gene lost 1 base and the J gene lost 3 bases, with 12 bases spanning the gap. This CDR3 is built from 15 residues. Germline V gives CDR1 ENHRY, CDR2 SYGVKD. Here the CDR3 reads CAISEFGDRKETQYF. Here the CDR3 DNA reads TGTGCCATCAGTGAGTTTGGGGACCGAAAAGAGACCCAGTACTTC.

There are a few counts of this clonotype. A much larger clonotype is one base distant, so this may be a read error. The chain links TRBV6-2 or TRBV6-3 to TRBJ2-5; no clear D gene. The CDR3 contains 11 residues. The germline CDR1 and CDR2 sequences are MNHEY and SVGEGT. The germline V and J ends were trimmed by 0 bases and 5 bases, with 1 base remaining between them. The CDR3 sequence is CASSYSETQYF. CDR3 nucleotide sequence: TGTGCCAGCAGTTACTCGGAGACCCAGTACTTC.

This clonotype turned up a few times. The chain carries TRBV7-9 and TRBJ2-7; TRBD1 matches 8 bases. Germline V gives CDR1 SEHNR, CDR2 FQNEAQ (reference sequence). The junction had 7 bases not matched to a gene; V was cut back by 7 bases and J by 5 bases. The CDR3 totals 13 residues. The CDR3 DNA reads TGTGCCAGCAATCGCCAGGGGGCAGACGAGCAGTACTTC. This sequence encodes CASNRQGADEQYF.

The chain recombines TRBV7-2 with TRBJ1-5; TRBD1 matches 8 bases. The junction had 12 bases not matched to a gene; V was cut back by 0 bases and J by 5 bases. Germline values: CDR1 SGHTA, CDR2 FQGNSA. The CDR3 covers 18 residues. The CDR3 sequence is CASSLAGGTGALYQPQHF. The CDR3 bases are TGTGCCAGCAGCTTAGCTGGGGGGACAGGAGCTCTCTATCAGCCCCAGCATTTT.

This clonotype has only a few counts. CDR3 loop: CASSPGFEAGDHSYEQYF. The CDR3 region has the DNA TGTGCCAGCAGTCCGGGGTTCGAAGCAGGGGACCACTCCTACGAGCAGTACTTC. V and J are TRBV11-1 and TRBJ2-7; a weak D match, TRBD1 (6 bases). Trimming took 6 bases from V and 0 from J, leaving 24 bases between them. From germline, CDR1 is SGHAT and CDR2 FQDESV (reference sequence). This CDR3 comprises 18 residues. Full variable domain (missing parts from reference TRBV11-1 and TRBJ2-7): EAEVAQSPRYKITEKSQAVAFWCDPISGHATLYWYRQILGQGPELLVQFQDESVVDDSQLPKDRFSAERLKGVDSTLKIQPAELGDSAMYLCASSPGFEAGDHSYEQYFGPGTRLTVT.

CDR3 loop: CATSDPDRGNYEQYF. CDR3 sequence (DNA): TGTGCCACCAGTGATCCCGACAGGGGGAACTACGAGCAGTACTTC. The rearrangement uses TRBV24-1 and TRBJ2-7, with 9 bases lining up with TRBD1. With V trimmed by 3 bases and J by 3 bases, 5 bases remained unmatched. The CDR3 has 15 amino acids. Germline CDR1 is KGHDR and CDR2 is SFDVKD.

The gene calls are TRBV5-8 and TRBJ2-1; unclear D gene. The germline V gene encodes CDR1 SGHTS and CDR2 YDEGEE. Trimming removed 1 base from V and 9 bases from J, with 5 bases in between. The length of the CDR3 is 11 residues. CDR3: CASSLLGEQFF. DNA for the CDR3: TGTGCCAGCAGCTTGTTAGGTGAGCAGTTCTTC.

This clonotype appeared a few times. The gene calls are TRBV9 and TRBJ1-2, with a possible D match to TRBD1 (6 bases). The CDR3 loop spans 15 amino acids. CDR1 is SGDLS and CDR2 is YYNGEE in the germline V gene. V lost 2 bases and J lost 8, with 19 bases in between. Here the CDR3 DNA reads TGTGCCAGCAGCGTCCGAATGGGGGGACACGGAGGCTACACCTTC. It is translated as CASSVRMGGHGGYTF.

This clonotype appeared a few times. The V gene is TRBV19, the J gene TRBJ2-5; tentative D call: TRBD1 (5 bases). The V gene lost 9 bases and the J gene lost 0 bases, with 17 bases spanning the gap. Germline V lookup: CDR1 LNHDA, CDR2 SQIVND (reference sequence). CDR3 length: 15 residues. CDR3 loop: CASRDLTAYQETQYF. The CDR3 nucleotides are TGTGCCAGCAGGGATTTAACCGCGTACCAAGAGACCCAGTACTTC.

The table lists this clonotype with a few counts. The rearrangement links TRBV15 to TRBJ1-2; D is perhaps TRBD1 (6 bases). The V and J ends lost 1 base and 4 bases respectively, with 10 bases between them. The CDR3 consists of 14 residues. The germline V gene encodes CDR1 LNHNV and CDR2 YYDKDF (reference sequence). The CDR3 DNA follows: TGTGCCACCAGCAGAGGTACAGGGATCTATGGCTACACCTTC. Amino acids: CATSRGTGIYGYTF.

The chain links TRBV10-2 to TRBJ2-1, with D possibly TRBD2 on 5 matching bases. Per germline, CDR1 WSHSY and CDR2 SAAADI. The CDR3 totals 12 residues. Trimming cost V 5 bases and J 10 bases, with 12 bases left between them. The CDR3 is CASSLGRREQFF. The CDR3 DNA follows: TGCGCCAGCAGTCTGGGGAGACGGGAGCAGTTCTTC.

There are a few counts of this clonotype. CDR3 DNA: TGCAGTGCTAGAGATCCCTACGATAGCACTGAAGCTTTCTTT. Translating gives CSARDPYDSTEAFF. The chain employs TRBV20-1 and TRBJ1-1; D call uncertain. The germline gives CDR1 DFQATT, CDR2 SNEGSKA (reference sequence). The CDR3 totals 14 residues. V lost 0 bases to trimming and J lost 4 bases, with 12 bases between them.

This clonotype was counted at least ten times. CDR3 amino acids: CASSQVASDEAFF. For the CDR3, the DNA is TGTGCCAGCAGCCAAGTGGCTTCAGATGAAGCTTTCTTT. The chain joins TRBV14 to TRBJ1-1, with D hard to call. The germline V gene encodes CDR1 SGHDN and CDR2 FVKESK. CDR3 length: 13 residues. V lost 1 base, J lost 7 bases, and 10 bases lay in between.

This chain uses TRBV24-1 with TRBJ2-1; D may be TRBD1 (5 bases). The CDR3 contains 16 residues. The ends were cut back, 0 bases at V and 2 bases at J, with 10 bases in the middle. Germline V gene data show CDR1 as KGHDR and CDR2 as SFDVKD. The CDR3 region is CATSDLSGSTYNEQFF. Here the CDR3 DNA reads TGTGCCACCAGTGATTTGTCAGGGTCCACCTACAATGAGCAGTTCTTC.

This clonotype was detected only a few times. The J gene is TRBJ2-2, the V gene TRBV5-1; 8 nucleotides line up with TRBD2. Looked up from germline, CDR1 is SGHRS and CDR2 is YFSETQ. The CDR3 has 17 amino acids. Germline trimming cut 0 bases from V and 4 bases from J; bases unmatched to any gene: 8. CDR3 amino acids: CASSLGAGTRLTGELFF. CDR3 sequence (DNA): TGCGCCAGCAGCTTGGGGGCCGGGACTAGACTCACCGGGGAGCTGTTTTTT.

V and J are TRBV11-2 and TRBJ2-3; unclear D gene. CDR1 and CDR2 (germline): SGHAT, FQNNGV. The CDR3 spans 14 residues. The V end lost 5 bases, the J end lost 3 bases, and 12 bases lay between the germline ends. The CDR3 DNA follows: TGTGCCAGCAGCCCTCGGGTGGGGACAGATACGCAGTATTTT. It yields the protein CASSPRVGTDTQYF.

This clonotype was recorded a few times. The V gene is TRBV20-1, the J gene TRBJ2-4; TRBD2 agrees at 8 bases. Trimming removed 6 bases from V and 8 bases from J; junction bases left unmatched: 6. This CDR3 is built from 12 residues. CDR1 is DFQATT, CDR2 SNEGSKA, per germline (reference sequence). The CDR3 reads CSASDGGDIQYF. The CDR3 coding sequence is TGCAGTGCCAGCGACGGGGGGGACATTCAGTACTTC.

This clonotype was detected only a few times. The chain combines TRBV4-2 with TRBJ2-2, with D hard to call. Trimming took off 0 bases at V and 7 bases at J, with 6 bases between the two ends. Germline CDR1 reads LGHNA; CDR2 reads YNFKEQ. This CDR3 has 13 amino acids. The CDR3 region is CASSQEIGGELFF. CDR3 DNA: TGTGCCAGCAGCCAAGAAATCGGCGGGGAGCTGTTTTTT.

The rearrangement uses TRBV29-1 and TRBJ2-7; D assignment may be TRBD1 or TRBD2 (5 bases each). Germline V gives CDR1 SQVTM, CDR2 ANQGSEA. Trimming took off 1 base at V and 5 bases at J, with 9 bases between the two ends. The CDR3 sequence is 12 residues long. This CDR3 reads CSVEVVGHEQYF. DNA for the CDR3: TGCAGCGTTGAAGTCGTGGGACACGAGCAGTACTTC.

The CDR3 coding sequence is TGCGCCAGCAGCCTCCTCTTATTCCCGGGACACACCCAAGAGACCCAGTACTTC. Protein sequence: CASSLLLFPGHTQETQYF. The chain recombines TRBV4-1 with TRBJ2-5, with a tentative D call TRBD1 (6 bases). The V and J ends lost 4 bases and 1 base respectively, with 22 bases between them. Looked up from germline, CDR1 is MGHRA and CDR2 is YSYEKL. The CDR3 extends over 18 amino acids.

This rearrangement joins TRBV20-1 to TRBJ2-1; 10 bases fit TRBD2. Germline CDR1 and CDR2: DFQATT and SNEGSKA (reference sequence). This CDR3 has 14 residues. With 0 bases clipped from V and 6 bases from J, the junction kept 2 bases outside the gene matches. CDR3 DNA sequence: TGCAGTGCTAGAGAAGCGGGGGGGCCCAATGAGCAGTTCTTC. This encodes CSAREAGGPNEQFF.

This clonotype has ten or more counts. The chain recombines TRBV7-9 with TRBJ1-1; D remains unclear. V lost 5 bases and J lost 1, with 11 bases in between. The V gene's germline CDR1 is SEHNR and CDR2 FQNEAQ (reference sequence). The CDR3 length is 14 residues. The CDR3 sequence is CASSRRAENTEAFF. The CDR3 DNA reads as TGTGCCAGCAGCCGCCGGGCCGAGAACACTGAAGCTTTCTTT.

The genes are TRBV4-3 and TRBJ2-3; TRBD2 aligns across 12 bases. The germline gives CDR1 LGHNA, CDR2 YSLEER. The CDR3 totals 17 residues. J lost 7 bases, V lost 0 bases, and 8 bases had no gene match. The DNA of the CDR3 is TGCGCCAGCAGCCAAGAAAGGACTAGCGGGAACTTGTATACGCAGTATTTT. It codes for CASSQERTSGNLYTQYF.

This clonotype was observed a few times. This sequence joins TRBV7-6 and TRBJ2-1; 9 bases align to TRBD2. The CDR3 is 15 residues long. Germline trimming cut 6 bases from V and 4 bases from J; bases unmatched to any gene: 7. Germline CDR1 is SGHVS and CDR2 is FNYEAQ. The CDR3 spells CASSSTSGPYNEQFF. CDR3 nucleotides: TGTGCCAGCAGTTCGACTAGCGGACCTTACAATGAGCAGTTCTTC.

The genes are TRBV24-1 and TRBJ2-1; D not certain. The germline CDR1 and CDR2 sequences are KGHDR and SFDVKD. V lost 2 bases and J lost 0, with 13 bases in between. This CDR3 is built from 17 residues. The CDR3 DNA is TGTGCCACCAGTGATTCCGAAGCCGTGAGCTCCTACAATGAGCAGTTCTTC. Translating it yields CATSDSEAVSSYNEQFF.